This T cell receptor (beta chain) was documented in a study of Ad26.COV2.S vaccination and SARS-CoV-2 variants. Here immunoSEQ multiplex PCR was the method, and the copy in TCRdb shows in-frame clones only, minus some. The data hold 350,000 to 400,000 clones, with approximately 91% observed a single time. CDR3 size: 13 residues. V was trimmed by 7 bases and J by 3 bases, leaving 12 bases between them. Treatment: roughly 19 received Ad26.COV2.S at low or high dose, single or two shots; roughly 5 received placebo; per-sample allocation not given. Specimen acquisition occurred on day 63 following the initial vaccine or placebo injection.

Source: peripheral blood, taken in a trial of Ad26.COV2.S vaccine versus placebo. The rearrangement links TRBV12-3 or TRBV12-4 to TRBJ1-2; D is unresolved. The origin of this receptor is a person aged 18 to 59 who received the Ad26.COV2.S COVID-19 vaccine or a placebo. CDR3: CASKLDADYGYTF. CDR3 sequence (DNA): TGTGCCAGCAAACTGGACGCAGACTATGGCTACACCTTC.